These 16 T cell receptor beta chains originate from one sample sequenced in a study of blood T cell repertoires in COVID-19. The repertoire was sequenced with immunoSEQ multiplex PCR; TCRdb's copy has only in-frame clones and lacks some. The sample lists 150,000 to 200,000 clones; 80% to 90% were seen once. The sample was peripheral blood. These receptors were obtained from a man aged 18 to 29 with active or convalescent COVID-19.

CDR3 protein: CASSPGGGDRVAEAFF. CDR3 sequence (DNA): TGTGCCAGCAGCCCGGGAGGGGGGGACAGGGTGGCGGAAGCTTTCTTT. The chain uses TRBV5-4 and TRBJ1-1; 9 nucleotides line up with TRBD1. From germline, CDR1 is SGHNT and CDR2 YYREEE (reference sequence). This CDR3 is built from 16 residues. V lost 4 bases, J lost 8 bases, and 15 bases stayed unmatched.

The chain uses TRBV19 and TRBJ2-7, with D possibly being TRBD2 (6 bases). Germline assignment: CDR1 LNHDA and CDR2 SQIVND (reference sequence). The CDR3 is 16 residues long. V was trimmed by 10 bases and J by 0 bases, leaving 22 bases between them. The CDR3 DNA reads as TGTGCCACCGCAAGGAGCAGGACTATGAGCTCCTACGAGCAGTACTTC. Its protein is CATARSRTMSSYEQYF.

The rearrangement joins TRBV7-9 to TRBJ1-2; tentatively, D is TRBD1 (5 bases). CDR1 is SEHNR and CDR2 is FQNEAQ in the germline V gene (reference sequence). V was clipped by 4 bases and J by 3 bases, with 12 bases between them. This CDR3 comprises 14 residues. Here the CDR3 DNA reads TGTGCCAGCAGCTCGGACACTTGGGACTATGGCTACACCTTC. It is translated as CASSSDTWDYGYTF.

The chain joins TRBV2 to TRBJ2-1, with 12 positions matching TRBD1. Trimming took 3 bases from V and 4 from J; bases not matched to a gene: 1. This CDR3 is built from 15 residues. Germline loops: CDR1 SNHLY, CDR2 FYNNEI. The DNA of the CDR3 is TGTGCCAGCAGTGAGGGACAGGGGGCTTACAATGAGCAGTTCTTC. Its protein is CASSEGQGAYNEQFF. The variable domain in full, with the rest retrieved from reference TRBV2 and TRBJ2-1, is EPEVTQTPSHQVTQMGQEVILRCVPISNHLYFYWYRQILGQKVEFLVSFYNNEISEKSEIFDDQFSVERPDGSNFTLKIRSTKLEDSAMYFCASSEGQGAYNEQFFGPGTRLTVL.

The rearrangement links TRBV5-1 to TRBJ1-1, with a possible D match to TRBD1 (5 bases). This CDR3 is 14 amino acids long. From germline, CDR1 is SGHRS and CDR2 YFSETQ. Trimming left V 1 base short and J 5 bases short, with 12 bases between. This chain's CDR3 is CASSLQGGGTEAFF. CDR3 in DNA: TGCGCCAGCAGCTTGCAGGGTGGGGGGACTGAAGCTTTCTTT.

This clone was seen more than once but under ten times. In DNA, the CDR3 is TGTGCCAGCAGCTTAGTGGGGGCAAGCGAGCAGTACTTC. Its protein product is CASSLVGASEQYF. The chain couples TRBV7-2 to TRBJ2-7; D possibly corresponds to TRBD1 (6 bases). Germline V lookup: CDR1 SGHTA, CDR2 FQGNSA. Deletions cut 1 base from V and 6 bases from J, with 10 bases between. The CDR3 extends over 13 amino acids.

The chain couples TRBV6-5 to TRBJ1-1; weak D call: TRBD1 (6 bases). The CDR3 loop spans 13 amino acids. Trimming stripped 8 bases from V and 7 bases from J, with 17 bases between. Germline-derived CDR1 and CDR2 are MNHEY and SVGAGI. CDR3 region: CASRPHRAGEAFF. Here the CDR3 DNA reads TGTGCCAGCCGCCCTCACAGGGCGGGTGAAGCTTTCTTT.

The chain has TRBV28 and TRBJ2-5; the match to TRBD1 covers 9 bases. The length of the CDR3 is 14 residues. V lost 6 bases, J lost 9 bases, and 11 bases stayed unmatched. CDR1 MDHEN and CDR2 SYDVKM come from the germline V gene. This CDR3 reads CASRSQGAPDAQYF. The DNA of the CDR3 is TGTGCCAGCAGGTCACAGGGGGCCCCAGATGCCCAGTACTTC.

The chain employs TRBV5-6 and TRBJ1-2, with a weak D call TRBD1 (5 bases). Trimming stripped 4 bases from V and 5 bases from J, with 18 bases between. CDR3 length equals 15 residues. Germline CDR1 and CDR2: SGHDT and YYEEEE. The CDR3 DNA follows: TGTGCCAGCAGCATCCTACAGGCCGCGGCGTATGGCTACACCTTC. Translated, it gives CASSILQAAAYGYTF.

V is TRBV10-1 and J is TRBJ1-2; TRBD1 agrees at 10 bases. This CDR3 is 14 amino acids long. Trimming at V came to 6 bases and at J to 5 bases, leaving 6 bases not matched to a gene. Germline CDR1 and CDR2: WNHNN and SYGVQD (reference sequence). The CDR3: CASRETGGGYGYTF. CDR3 bases: TGCGCCAGCAGGGAGACAGGGGGCGGATATGGCTACACCTTC.

V is TRBV6-1 and J is TRBJ2-7; 7 nucleotides line up with TRBD2. V trimming: 0 bases; J trimming: 0 bases; junction bases outside the gene matches: 2. This CDR3 is built from 15 residues. Germline lookup yields CDR1 MNHNS and CDR2 SASEGT. The chain's CDR3 is CASSEARLASYEQYV. CDR3 DNA sequence: TGTGCCAGCAGTGAAGCTCGACTAGCCTCCTACGAGCAGTACGTC.

The rearrangement links TRBV5-8 to TRBJ2-5, with TRBD2 matching over 12 bases. The CDR3 covers 17 residues. V was pared by 0 bases and J by 2 bases, with 5 bases of the junction left unmatched. In germline, CDR1 is SGHTS, CDR2 YDEGEE. The CDR3 DNA reads TGTGCCAGCAGCTTGGGACTAGCGGGGGACATTCAAGAGACCCAGTACTTC. It is translated as CASSLGLAGDIQETQYF.

The rearrangement joins TRBV27 to TRBJ2-2, with TRBD1 as a possible D gene (6 bases). Trimming took 3 bases from V and 2 from J, leaving 13 bases between them. The CDR3 consists of 16 residues. Germline V gives CDR1 MNHEY, CDR2 SMNVEV (reference sequence). DNA for the CDR3: TGTGCCAGCAGTTTTACGAGGGGGACAAACACCGGGGAGCTGTTTTTT. Translating gives CASSFTRGTNTGELFF.

The rearrangement links TRBV5-4 to TRBJ2-3; 8 nucleotides agree with TRBD1. There are 13 residues in the CDR3. Unmatched junction bases numbered 9, after V lost 9 bases and J lost 6 bases. Germline loops: CDR1 SGHNT, CDR2 YYREEE (reference sequence). CDR3 sequence (DNA): TGTGCCATTCGGACAGGGCTCGGGGATACGCAGTATTTT. Translating gives CAIRTGLGDTQYF.

The CDR3 loop is CASSIESTDILVNSNQPQHF. CDR3 DNA sequence: TGTGCCAGTAGTATAGAGAGTACGGACATCCTAGTAAATAGCAATCAGCCCCAGCATTTT. V and J are TRBV19 and TRBJ1-5; tentative D call: TRBD1 (5 bases). The CDR3 consists of 20 residues. V lost 0 bases, J lost 0 bases, and 21 bases lay in between. The V gene's germline CDR1 is LNHDA and CDR2 SQIVND (reference sequence).

The chain is built from TRBV9 and TRBJ2-3, with D possibly being TRBD1 (5 bases). Per the germline V gene, CDR1 is SGDLS and CDR2 is YYNGEE. CDR3 length equals 16 residues. Trimming removed 2 bases at V and 0 bases at J, with 13 bases between. CDR3 nucleotides: TGTGCCAGCAGCGTCAGTAGACAGACTAGCACAGATACGCAGTATTTT. Amino acids: CASSVSRQTSTDTQYF.